This TCR beta chain was identified during a study of naive and memory T cell subsets. This clonotype occurred a few times. Ligated cDNA underwent four rounds of PCR with nested alpha and beta constant region primers and SP2. TCRdb called the UMI-ligation and nested PCR reads again in MiXCR, with one record for every CDR3 protein. Seen here are approximately 21,000 distinct CDR3 sequences, roughly 6% observed once, and the top ten hold approximately 6%. Treatment defined: skin biopsy from PPD injection site in Mantoux-positive individual. The library had UMIs added by 3' ligation of an oligonucleotide to TCR cDNA. With V trimmed by 4 bases and J by 5 bases, 3 bases remained unmatched. The CDR3 runs to 13 residues. Germline V CDR1 and CDR2: KGHSH, LQKENI.

Sequenced material: skin, taken from a tuberculin skin test site. The chain joins TRBV18 to TRBJ2-5; 8 bases align to TRBD1. The origin of this receptor is an adult in good health. Here the CDR3 reads CASSLRQGETQYF. For the CDR3, the DNA is TGTGCCAGCTCACTTCGACAGGGGGAGACCCAGTACTTC. Complete variable domain (other parts from reference TRBV18 and TRBJ2-5): NAGVMQNPRHLVRRRGQEARLRCSPMKGHSHVYWYRQLPEEGLKFMVYLQKENIIDESGMPKERFSAEFPKEGPSILRIQQVVRGDSAAYFCASSLRQGETQYFGPGTRLLVL.